This T cell receptor beta chain was identified in a study of blood T cell repertoires in COVID-19. Study overall: From the United States, Italy and Spain came samples of acute and convalescent COVID-19. T cells, B-cell-depleted T cells, or PBMCs provided the cDNA or gDNA that served as material.

As processed by the authors: Estimated nucleated cell counts came from reference gene primer amplification. TCRdb keeps only in-frame clones here, not all; method: immunoSEQ multiplex PCR. V and J calls plus clone size are reproduced from that table; the DNA served to infer D and trimming. The data hold more than 120,000 clones, with around 87% observed a single time. The CDR3 sequence is 13 residues long. The V gene end was trimmed by 5 bases and the J gene end by 5 bases; junction bases not matched to a gene: 6. Germline loops: CDR1 SGHNT, CDR2 YENEEA. The chain uses TRBV11-3 and TRBJ2-7; TRBD1 matches 7 bases. Sequenced material: peripheral blood. The TCR originated in a man between 50 and 59 years old who had recovered from COVID-19. In DNA form, the CDR3 reads TGTGCCAGCAGCGGACAGGATTTCAACGAGCAGTACTTC. As protein: CASSGQDFNEQYF.